This is a list of T cell receptor beta chains from one sample in a study of T cells in Graves' hyperthyroidism and ophthalmopathy. TCRdb redid the calling of the multiplex PCR reads with MiXCR, one entry per CDR3 protein. The sample includes more than 300,000 distinct CDR3 sequences, approximately 15% of them seen just once. The sample comprised blood. The receptors derive from a woman aged 55-69 years with Graves' hyperthyroidism. Both conserved end residues are part of each CDR3. D genes are given only for firm matches. A clone size is listed for some rows: how often the clone was seen (once, few, many), or a class if it is expanded.

abundance: many; j_gene: TRBJ1-2; v_gene: TRBV24-1; d_gene: -; CDR3nt: TGTGCCACCAGTGACGATGGGACGGCCTATGGCTACACCTTC; CDR3aa: CATSDDGTAYGYTF
abundance: few; j_gene: TRBJ2-5; v_gene: TRBV19; d_gene: -; CDR3nt: TGTGCCAGTAGTATAGGGAACACTCAACAAGAGACCCAGTACTTC; CDR3aa: CASSIGNTQQETQYF
abundance: few; j_gene: TRBJ1-1; v_gene: TRBV27; d_gene: -; CDR3nt: TGTGCCAGTAGTACGGGGGACACTGAAGCTTTCTTT; CDR3aa: CASSTGDTEAFF
abundance: few; j_gene: TRBJ2-7; v_gene: TRBV5-1; d_gene: -; CDR3nt: TGCGCCAGCAGCTTGGAGGCAGGGCGCTGCGAGCAGTACTTC; CDR3aa: CASSLEAGRCEQYF
abundance: many; j_gene: TRBJ2-1; v_gene: TRBV11-3; d_gene: TRBD2; CDR3nt: TGTGCCAGCAGCGCGAGGACTAGCGGCTACAATGAGCAGTTCTTC; CDR3aa: CASSARTSGYNEQFF
abundance: few; j_gene: TRBJ2-2; v_gene: TRBV19; d_gene: -; CDR3nt: TGTGCCAGTAGTATCAGGGGTTCCGGGGAGCTGTTTTTT; CDR3aa: CASSIRGSGELFF
abundance: -; j_gene: TRBJ2-7; v_gene: TRBV5-4; d_gene: TRBD2; CDR3nt: TGTGCCAGCAGCTTGGAATCGGGGCTAGCGGGACAGATTTACGAGCAGTACTTC; CDR3aa: CASSLESGLAGQIYEQYF
abundance: many; j_gene: TRBJ1-2; v_gene: TRBV24-1; d_gene: TRBD1; CDR3nt: TGTGCCACCAGTGAAGGACAGGGGCCCTATGGCTACACCTTC; CDR3aa: CATSEGQGPYGYTF
abundance: many; j_gene: TRBJ2-3; v_gene: TRBV3-1; d_gene: TRBD2; CDR3nt: TGTGCCAGCAGCCAAGATACTAGCGCGAACACAGATACGCAGTATTTT; CDR3aa: CASSQDTSANTDTQYF
abundance: many; j_gene: TRBJ2-7; v_gene: TRBV28; d_gene: TRBD2; CDR3nt: TGTGCCAGCAGTTCCCCCGGACTAGCGGGAGACGAGCAGTACTTC; CDR3aa: CASSSPGLAGDEQYF
abundance: many; j_gene: TRBJ2-1; v_gene: TRBV7-9; d_gene: -; CDR3nt: TGTGCCAGCAGCCACTCACGGAGGGGGAATGAGCAGTTCTTC; CDR3aa: CASSHSRRGNEQFF
abundance: -; j_gene: TRBJ2-3; v_gene: TRBV5-4; d_gene: -; CDR3nt: TGTGCCAGCAGCTTGGAGGGGAACACAGATACGCAGTATTTT; CDR3aa: CASSLEGNTDTQYF
abundance: many; j_gene: TRBJ2-7; v_gene: TRBV6-1; d_gene: TRBD2; CDR3nt: TGTGCCAGCAGTAGGACTAGCGGGTACGAGCAGTACTTC; CDR3aa: CASSRTSGYEQYF
abundance: few; j_gene: TRBJ2-1; v_gene: TRBV29-1; d_gene: -; CDR3nt: TGCAGCGTCGTAGGCATACAAGGGCCTCGGTACAATGAGCAGTTCTTC; CDR3aa: CSVVGIQGPRYNEQFF
abundance: -; j_gene: TRBJ2-4; v_gene: TRBV14; d_gene: -; CDR3nt: TGTGCCAGCAGCCAAGATATCGGGGCAGGGGAAACCAAAAACATTCAGTACTTC; CDR3aa: CASSQDIGAGETKNIQYF
abundance: many; j_gene: TRBJ1-2; v_gene: TRBV6-1; d_gene: -; CDR3nt: TGTGCCAGCAGTACAACAACATATAACTCAGGGTCAGCTAACTATGGCTACACCTTC; CDR3aa: CASSTTTYNSGSANYGYTF
abundance: -; j_gene: TRBJ1-3; v_gene: TRBV10-3; d_gene: TRBD1; CDR3nt: TGTGCCATCAGAGATCAAAGGGACAGGACCTCTGGAAACACCATATATTTT; CDR3aa: CAIRDQRDRTSGNTIYF
abundance: many; j_gene: TRBJ2-5; v_gene: TRBV20-1; d_gene: TRBD2; CDR3nt: TGCAGTGCTAGAGATCGCCTAGCGGGAGGCCAAGAGACCCAGTACTTC; CDR3aa: CSARDRLAGGQETQYF
abundance: many; j_gene: TRBJ2-3; v_gene: TRBV5-1; d_gene: TRBD1; CDR3nt: TGCGCCACCAAACCGGGACAGGCCACAGATACGCAGTATTTT; CDR3aa: CATKPGQATDTQYF
abundance: -; j_gene: TRBJ1-2; v_gene: TRBV12-3/TRBV12-4; d_gene: -; CDR3nt: TGTGCCAGCAGTACAGATGGGCCTGATGGCTACACCTTC; CDR3aa: CASSTDGPDGYTF
abundance: -; j_gene: TRBJ1-6; v_gene: TRBV19; d_gene: -; CDR3nt: TGTGCCAGTAGTACAGTGGGGGGGGCTTATTCACCCCTCCACTTT; CDR3aa: CASSTVGGAYSPLHF
abundance: -; j_gene: TRBJ1-1; v_gene: TRBV27; d_gene: -; CDR3nt: TGTGCCAGCAGTTTATCTGGGAGACTGAACACTGAAGCTTTCTTT; CDR3aa: CASSLSGRLNTEAFF
abundance: many; j_gene: TRBJ2-3; v_gene: TRBV20-1; d_gene: TRBD2; CDR3nt: TGCAGTGCTAGAGATGGAGGACTAGCGGGACGATCCACAGATATGCAGTATTTT; CDR3aa: CSARDGGLAGRSTDMQYF
abundance: few; j_gene: TRBJ2-1; v_gene: TRBV20-1; d_gene: TRBD2; CDR3nt: TGCAATGCGGACCTACTAGCGGGAGGGGTGGATGAGCAGTTCTTC; CDR3aa: CNADLLAGGVDEQFF
abundance: many; j_gene: TRBJ2-1; v_gene: TRBV19; d_gene: TRBD2; CDR3nt: TGTGCCAGTAGTCCTCAACCGGGACTAGCGGGAGATGAGCAGTTCTTC; CDR3aa: CASSPQPGLAGDEQFF
abundance: many; j_gene: TRBJ2-7; v_gene: TRBV6-2/TRBV6-3; d_gene: -; CDR3nt: TGTGCCAGCAGTTACCACTCGAATTACGAGCAGTACTTC; CDR3aa: CASSYHSNYEQYF
abundance: -; j_gene: TRBJ2-5; v_gene: TRBV20-1; d_gene: TRBD2; CDR3nt: TGCAGTGCTAGACTCGGACTAGCGGGGACCCAGTACTTC; CDR3aa: CSARLGLAGTQYF
abundance: many; j_gene: TRBJ2-1; v_gene: TRBV2; d_gene: TRBD2; CDR3nt: TGTGCCAGCAGAAGCCTAGCGGGAGGGAATGAGCAGTTCTTC; CDR3aa: CASRSLAGGNEQFF
abundance: -; j_gene: TRBJ2-2; v_gene: TRBV29-1; d_gene: -; CDR3nt: TGCAGCGTTGAATGGGACAACACCGGGGAGCTGTTTTTT; CDR3aa: CSVEWDNTGELFF
abundance: many; j_gene: TRBJ2-1; v_gene: TRBV12-3/TRBV12-4; d_gene: -; CDR3nt: TGTGCCAGCAAGAATGGGCGGGACTCCTACAATGAGCAGTTCTTC; CDR3aa: CASKNGRDSYNEQFF
abundance: many; j_gene: TRBJ2-1; v_gene: TRBV20-1; d_gene: TRBD2; CDR3nt: TGCAGTGCTGGAACTAGCGGAGCTGGGAATGAGCAGTTCTTC; CDR3aa: CSAGTSGAGNEQFF
abundance: -; j_gene: TRBJ1-2; v_gene: TRBV9; d_gene: TRBD1; CDR3nt: TGTGCCAGCAGCCCCGGGACAGGGGTTAGGTATGGCTACACCTTC; CDR3aa: CASSPGTGVRYGYTF
abundance: many; j_gene: TRBJ2-5; v_gene: TRBV5-1; d_gene: -; CDR3nt: TGCGCCAGCAGCCGAGACGGGGAAGAGACCCAGTACTTC; CDR3aa: CASSRDGEETQYF
abundance: many; j_gene: TRBJ2-7; v_gene: TRBV7-9; d_gene: -; CDR3nt: TGTGCCAGCAGCCCTCAATGGGGGAGGTACGAGCAGTACTTC; CDR3aa: CASSPQWGRYEQYF
abundance: -; j_gene: TRBJ2-4; v_gene: TRBV7-2; d_gene: -; CDR3nt: TGTGCCAGCAGCCCCCACGACATTCAGTACTTC; CDR3aa: CASSPHDIQYF
abundance: many; j_gene: TRBJ2-3; v_gene: TRBV29-1; d_gene: TRBD1; CDR3nt: TGCAGCGTTGAGCTCCGGGACAGGGGCACAGATACGCAGTATTTT; CDR3aa: CSVELRDRGTDTQYF
abundance: many; j_gene: TRBJ2-1; v_gene: TRBV2; d_gene: TRBD2; CDR3nt: TGTGCCAGCAGTGATCGACTAGCGGGATCTAATGAGCAGTTCTTC; CDR3aa: CASSDRLAGSNEQFF
abundance: few; j_gene: TRBJ2-1; v_gene: TRBV3-1; d_gene: TRBD2; CDR3nt: TGTGCCAGCAGCCAAGATCGGACTAGCGGGAACAATGAGCAGTTCTTC; CDR3aa: CASSQDRTSGNNEQFF
abundance: -; j_gene: TRBJ2-4; v_gene: TRBV29-1; d_gene: -; CDR3nt: TGCAGCGTTGAGGGGCGGGGCACCCTTCAGGAAAACATTCAGTACTTC; CDR3aa: CSVEGRGTLQENIQYF
abundance: many; j_gene: TRBJ2-1; v_gene: TRBV5-1; d_gene: TRBD2; CDR3nt: TGCGCCAGCAGCCCTGAGATAGCGGGAGCCGTCAATGAGCAGTTCTTC; CDR3aa: CASSPEIAGAVNEQFF
abundance: many; j_gene: TRBJ2-1; v_gene: TRBV20-1; d_gene: -; CDR3nt: TGCAGTGCTGACCCCGTGGGATGGCAGTTCTTC; CDR3aa: CSADPVGWQFF
abundance: many; j_gene: TRBJ2-2; v_gene: TRBV12-3/TRBV12-4; d_gene: -; CDR3nt: TGTGCCAGCAGTCTGGACAGAGTGAACACCGGGGAGCTGTTTTTT; CDR3aa: CASSLDRVNTGELFF
abundance: few; j_gene: TRBJ2-3; v_gene: TRBV5-1; d_gene: TRBD1; CDR3nt: TGCGCCAGCGGGTTACAGGGGGCGCCCACAGATACGCAGTATTTT; CDR3aa: CASGLQGAPTDTQYF
abundance: -; j_gene: TRBJ2-5; v_gene: TRBV29-1; d_gene: TRBD2; CDR3nt: TGCAGCGTTCAGACTAGCGGGAGCGGATGGGGACAAGAGACCCAGTACTTC; CDR3aa: CSVQTSGSGWGQETQYF
abundance: many; j_gene: TRBJ1-2; v_gene: TRBV28; d_gene: -; CDR3nt: TGTGCCAGCACCCGACAAGGAACCGCTGGCTACACCTTC; CDR3aa: CASTRQGTAGYTF
abundance: many; j_gene: TRBJ2-2; v_gene: TRBV24-1; d_gene: TRBD2; CDR3nt: TGTGCCACCAGTGACACTAGCGGAGCGAACACCGGGGAGCTGTTTTTT; CDR3aa: CATSDTSGANTGELFF
abundance: many; j_gene: TRBJ2-7; v_gene: TRBV28; d_gene: -; CDR3nt: TGTGCCAGCAGTTTGAGGACTTCCTACGAGCAGTACTTC; CDR3aa: CASSLRTSYEQYF